This T cell receptor beta chain was captured by sequencing in a study of blood T cell repertoires in COVID-19. Turning to the study itself: COVID-19 samples collected from the United States, Italy and Spain covered acute and convalescent phases. T cells, B-cell-depleted T cells, or PBMCs supplied cDNA or gDNA.

Generated by immunoSEQ multiplex PCR, the TCRdb table keeps only in-frame clones and is missing some. The sample yields about 180,000 clones, over 70% seen once. V lost 5 bases, J lost 8 bases, and 5 bases stayed unmatched. The germline V gene has CDR1 MNHEY and CDR2 SVGAGI. This CDR3 has 12 residues. The chain couples TRBV6-5 to TRBJ1-2; 7 nucleotides match TRBD1. The receptor was derived from a woman aged 40 to 50 with COVID-19, enrolled during active disease. What was sequenced was peripheral blood. This chain's CDR3 is CASSRQGRGYTF. CDR3 DNA sequence: TGTGCCAGCAGTCGACAGGGTCGAGGCTACACCTTC.